This entry features one TCR beta chain sequence. Its cognate antigen is unknown. These data come from a study of cytomegalovirus exposure and HLA in healthy donors. Findings and limits, study-wide: 164 TCR beta chains were listed as cytomegalovirus-associated. Subsequent analysis revealed that first-cohort TCR clusters tended to co-occur in the approximately 120 validation repertoires.

Generated by immunoSEQ multiplex PCR, the TCRdb table keeps only in-frame clones and is missing some. The sample has some 110,000 clones, around 86% seen once. CDR1 LNHNV and CDR2 YYDKDF come from the germline V gene (reference sequence). The trim removed 3 bases at V and 4 bases at J, leaving 6 bases unmatched. CDR3 length: 15 amino acids. The genes are TRBV15 and TRBJ2-7; TRBD1 matches 10 bases. Sequencing used PBMCs. This receptor was identified in a man between 18 and 29 years old in good health and CMV-seronegative. CDR3 in DNA: TGTGCCACCAGCAGGGGACAGGGGAGAATATACGAGCAGTACTTC. It yields the protein CATSRGQGRIYEQYF.